These 2 T cell receptor beta chains were sequenced from one sample in a study of radiation and T cells in renal cell carcinoma. TCRdb's copy holds only in-frame clones and misses some; the assay was immunoSEQ multiplex PCR. The repertoire includes about 90,000 clones, approximately 80% of them detected once, and roughly 7.9% sits in the top ten. Specified time point: blood 4 weeks post-SBRT, at nephrectomy. The treatment was: 15 Gy SBRT to primary tumor, nephrectomy 4 weeks later. The sequencing used blood, collected from a patient whose treatment included radiotherapy and nephrectomy. The receptors originated from a man in his 60s with renal cell carcinoma.

The chain has TRBV2 and TRBJ2-1, with D tentatively TRBD2 (6 bases). V was trimmed by 6 bases and J by 3 bases, leaving 12 bases between them. The CDR3 contains 14 residues. The V gene's germline CDR1 is SNHLY and CDR2 FYNNEI. CDR3 loop: CASRFGTFYNEQFF. In DNA, the CDR3 is TGTGCCAGCAGGTTCGGGACTTTCTACAATGAGCAGTTCTTC.

The J gene is TRBJ2-7, the V gene TRBV25-1; D call uncertain. The CDR3 sequence is 14 residues long. The V gene's germline CDR1 is MGHDK and CDR2 SYGVNS. V lost 1 base and J lost 3, with 10 bases in between. CDR3 residues: CASSESGRNYEQYF. The CDR3 nucleotides are TGTGCCAGCAGTGAATCCGGGCGGAACTACGAGCAGTACTTC.